What follows are 17 T cell receptor beta chains derived from one specimen sequenced in a study of T cells expressing NK-cell markers. TCRdb reprocessed the 5' RACE reads and keeps a single row for each CDR3 protein, giving no DNA. The sample table sets out about 460,000 distinct CDR3 sequences. The sample comprised blood T cells: a sorted CD56 or NKG2C T cell subset, CD4+ or CD8+ T cells, or bulk PBMC T cells (not recorded which). The receptor source for this set is a woman between 50 and 59 years old in good health.

The J gene is TRBJ1-2, the V gene TRBV20-1; TCRdb designates TRBD1, a call that cannot be tested without DNA. CDR3 length: 15 amino acids. CDR1 and CDR2 (germline): DFQATT, SNEGSKA (reference sequence). The CDR3 reads CSARRSRDRGEGYTF.

This sequence joins TRBV7-9 and TRBJ2-3; TCRdb gives TRBD2 as the D gene, but with no DNA this cannot be confirmed. The CDR3 consists of 15 residues. Germline V gives CDR1 SEHNR, CDR2 FQNEAQ (reference sequence). CDR3 loop: CASSLTEARTDTQYF.

The chain employs TRBV7-7 and TRBJ2-1. Germline lookup yields CDR1 SSHAT and CDR2 FNYEAQ (reference sequence). The CDR3 has 13 residues. The CDR3 spells CASSLGPSSEQFF.

This rearrangement joins TRBV29-1 to TRBJ2-7. The CDR3 is 12 amino acids. Germline V gene data show CDR1 as SQVTM and CDR2 as ANQGSEA. The CDR3 is CSVVSVLYEQYF.

This rearrangement joins TRBV29-1 to TRBJ1-4; the TRBD1 assignment by TCRdb is unverifiable without DNA. The CDR3 covers 13 residues. Germline lookup yields CDR1 SQVTM and CDR2 ANQGSEA. CDR3 loop: CSVSAGVGEKLFF.

The V gene is TRBV7-3, the J gene TRBJ2-5. The germline gives CDR1 SGHTA, CDR2 FQGTGA. The length of the CDR3 is 14 residues. The CDR3 loop reads CASSTQSRSETQYF.

V and J are TRBV5-1 and TRBJ1-6; lacking DNA, the TRBD1 call made by TCRdb goes unchecked. CDR1 and CDR2 (germline): SGHRS, YFSETQ. The CDR3 sequence is 16 residues long. CDR3 amino acids: CASRVIGIGDNSPLHF.

The rearrangement links TRBV6-1 to TRBJ2-1; the D call from TCRdb, TRBD2, cannot be confirmed without DNA. The CDR3 contains 17 residues. Germline CDR1 and CDR2: MNHNS and SASEGT. This CDR3 reads CASSERAEGFPYNEQFF.

J is TRBJ2-1 and V is TRBV5-1; the TRBD1 assignment by TCRdb is unverifiable without DNA. Germline V gene lookup returns CDR1 SGHRS and CDR2 YFSETQ. There are 13 residues in the CDR3. CDR3 sequence: CASSLVRREEQFF.

The chain employs TRBV30 and TRBJ2-3. Germline CDR1 reads GTSNPN; CDR2 reads SVGIG (reference sequence). CDR3 size: 12 residues. The CDR3 region is CAWSVQFLGQYF.

The chain carries TRBV27 and TRBJ1-3; TCRdb gives TRBD1 as the D gene, but with no DNA this cannot be confirmed. CDR3 length: 16 residues. Germline V gene lookup returns CDR1 MNHEY and CDR2 SMNVEV (reference sequence). CDR3 residues: CASSLQGVPSGNTIYF.

The chain employs TRBV11-3 and TRBJ2-2. The CDR3 extends over 15 amino acids. In germline, CDR1 is SGHNT, CDR2 YENEEA. This CDR3 is CASSLNSHNTGELFF.

The rearrangement uses TRBV30 and TRBJ2-1; checking the TCRdb D call of TRBD1 is not possible without DNA. This CDR3 comprises 13 residues. CDR1 GTSNPN and CDR2 SVGIG come from the germline V gene (reference sequence). Here the CDR3 reads CAWSVLRGKGKFF.

The V call is TRBV5-1, the J call TRBJ2-7; TCRdb picks TRBD2, but there is no DNA to check that call. CDR1 and CDR2 from the germline V gene are SGHRS and YFSETQ. The CDR3 runs to 15 residues. The CDR3 loop reads CASSGGLAAPYEQYF.

V usage is TRBV24-1 and J usage is TRBJ2-2. Germline loops: CDR1 KGHDR, CDR2 SFDVKD. The CDR3 covers 15 residues. The CDR3 region is CATSDFEKNTGELFF.

The chain combines TRBV7-9 with TRBJ2-1; absent DNA, TCRdb's TRBD1 call cannot be checked. This CDR3 is built from 14 residues. Germline CDR1 SEHNR, CDR2 FQNEAQ (reference sequence). CDR3 protein: CASSLDGGYNEQFF.

The chain is built from TRBV4-1 and TRBJ2-5; TCRdb designates TRBD2, a call that cannot be tested without DNA. Germline V lookup: CDR1 MGHRA, CDR2 YSYEKL. The CDR3 is made up of 19 amino acids. The CDR3 here is CASSPGRLAGGRVQETQYF.